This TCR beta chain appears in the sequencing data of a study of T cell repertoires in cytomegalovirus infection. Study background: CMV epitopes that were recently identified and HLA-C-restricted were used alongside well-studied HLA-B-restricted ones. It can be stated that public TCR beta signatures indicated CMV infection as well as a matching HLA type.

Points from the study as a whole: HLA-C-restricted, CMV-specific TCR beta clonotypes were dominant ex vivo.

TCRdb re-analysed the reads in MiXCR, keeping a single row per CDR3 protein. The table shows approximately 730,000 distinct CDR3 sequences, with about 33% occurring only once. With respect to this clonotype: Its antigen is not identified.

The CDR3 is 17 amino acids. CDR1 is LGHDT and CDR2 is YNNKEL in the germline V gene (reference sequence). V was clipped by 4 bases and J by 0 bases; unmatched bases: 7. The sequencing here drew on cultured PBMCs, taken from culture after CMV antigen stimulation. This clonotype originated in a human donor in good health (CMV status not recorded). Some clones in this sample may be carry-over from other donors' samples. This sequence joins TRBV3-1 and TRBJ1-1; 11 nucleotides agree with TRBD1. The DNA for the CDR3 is TGTGCCAGCAGCCGCGGGACAGGGGGAGTCATGAACACTGAAGCTTTCTTT. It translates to CASSRGTGGVMNTEAFF.